The 13 T cell receptor beta chains presented below share a single source sample, sequenced in a study of response to subunit inactivated influenza vaccine. TCRdb redid the calling of the RT-PCR reads with MiXCR, one entry per CDR3 protein. The sample lists about 530,000 distinct CDR3 sequences, about an eighth seen once, with more than 8.5% in the top ten. The sample here was PBMCs from blood, taken on the day of vaccination. The receptors derive from a man between 50 and 59 years old who received an inactivated influenza vaccine.

This rearrangement joins TRBV12-3 or TRBV12-4 to TRBJ1-5; D remains ambiguous. The CDR3 spans 14 residues. Trimming took 4 bases from V and 5 from J, leaving 12 bases between them. The CDR3 loop reads CASSSGGPDQPQHF. The CDR3 DNA sequence: TGTGCCAGCAGTTCCGGAGGACCCGATCAGCCCCAGCATTTT.

This clonotype has just a few counts. The CDR3 here is CASSEWQGLGTGELFF. The CDR3 DNA follows: TGTGCCAGCAGTGAATGGCAGGGGTTGGGCACCGGGGAGCTGTTTTTT. The rearrangement joins TRBV6-1 to TRBJ2-2; maybe TRBD1 (6 bases). The CDR3 is 16 amino acids. Trimming took 2 bases from V and 4 from J, leaving 14 bases between them. CDR1 is MNHNS, CDR2 SASEGT, per germline.

This clonotype has ten or more counts. V is TRBV20-1 and J is TRBJ2-3; TRBD2 matches at 14 bases. V was pared by 7 bases and J by 3 bases, with 6 bases of the junction left unmatched. Per the germline V gene, CDR1 is DFQATT and CDR2 is SNEGSKA (reference sequence). This CDR3 has 15 amino acids. This CDR3 is CSVPGLAGETDTQYF. The CDR3 nucleotides are TGCAGTGTTCCGGGACTAGCGGGAGAGACAGATACGCAGTATTTT.

This sequence joins TRBV20-1 and TRBJ2-4, with TRBD1 identical over 7 bases. The CDR3 is made up of 12 amino acids. Germline V gene data show CDR1 as DFQATT and CDR2 as SNEGSKA (reference sequence). DNA of the CDR3: TGCAGCGGGACAGTACCCAAAAACATTCAGTACTTC. Protein: CSGTVPKNIQYF.

The chain carries TRBV7-8 and TRBJ2-5; D is tentatively TRBD1 or TRBD2 (5 bases each). With 5 bases removed from V and 0 bases from J, the gap between germline ends came to 13 bases. This CDR3 is built from 15 residues. In germline, CDR1 is SGHVS, CDR2 FQNEAQ. CDR3 residues: CASSPRPGHQETQYF. The CDR3 coding sequence is TGTGCCAGCAGCCCTCGTCCGGGACACCAAGAGACCCAGTACTTC. Full variable domain (missing parts from reference TRBV7-8 and TRBJ2-5): GAGVSQSPRYKVAKRGQDVALRCDPISGHVSLFWYQQALGQGPEFLTYFQNEAQLDKSGLPSDRFFAERPEGSVSTLKIQRTQQEDSAVYLCASSPRPGHQETQYFGPGTRLLVL.

V usage is TRBV6-1 and J usage is TRBJ1-1; D ambiguous. V was pared by 6 bases and J by 2 bases, with 22 bases between. This CDR3 contains 17 residues. Germline assignment: CDR1 MNHNS and CDR2 SASEGT. CDR3 loop: CASSTKLITALNTEAFF. CDR3 coding DNA: TGTGCCAGCAGCACGAAATTAATAACGGCGCTTAACACTGAAGCTTTCTTT.

The V gene is TRBV24-1, the J gene TRBJ2-1, with D perhaps given as TRBD1 or TRBD2 (6 bases each). CDR3 length: 14 residues. V was pared by 7 bases and J by 2 bases, with 11 bases between. Per the germline V gene, CDR1 is KGHDR and CDR2 is SFDVKD. CDR3 coding DNA: TGTGCCACCAGCGAGGGGGGTGCCTACAATGAGCAGTTCTTC. Amino acids: CATSEGGAYNEQFF.

The chain links TRBV3-1 to TRBJ2-1; D possibly corresponds to TRBD2 (5 bases). The CDR3 contains 12 residues. CDR1 is LGHDT, CDR2 YNNKEL, per germline (reference sequence). Trimming shortened V by 3 bases and J by 9 bases, and 9 bases separated the two germline ends. CDR3 in amino acids: CASSQDLSEQFF. CDR3 nucleotides: TGTGCCAGCAGCCAGGACTTGAGTGAGCAGTTCTTC.

The sample holds many counts of this clonotype. The chain couples TRBV12-3 or TRBV12-4 to TRBJ1-5; D may be TRBD1 (5 bases). V shed 6 bases and J shed 0 bases, with 12 bases lying between them. The CDR3 consists of 15 residues. CDR3 in amino acids: CASSLTAYSNQPQHF. The CDR3 coding sequence is TGTGCCAGCAGCTTGACAGCTTATAGCAATCAGCCCCAGCATTTT.

This chain joins TRBV12-3 or TRBV12-4 and TRBJ1-5; D remains ambiguous. This CDR3 contains 15 residues. V lost 2 bases, J lost 0 bases, and 8 bases lay in between. The CDR3 nucleotides read TGTGCCAGCAGTTTACTCCAAAGTAGCAATCAGCCCCAGCATTTT. Amino acid sequence: CASSLLQSSNQPQHF.

In nucleotides, the CDR3 is TGTGCCAGCAGTTTTGAACTAGCGGGAGGTGAGACCCAGTACTTC. Protein product: CASSFELAGGETQYF. The rearrangement links TRBV12-3 or TRBV12-4 to TRBJ2-5; TRBD2 agrees at 12 bases. There are 15 residues in the CDR3. V lost 3 bases to trimming and J lost 5 bases; unmatched junction nucleotides: 4.

This clonotype occurred many times. The chain links TRBV7-9 to TRBJ2-3; TRBD1 is a possible D gene (6 bases). V lost 5 bases and J 3 bases, leaving 15 bases between the germline ends. The CDR3 is 15 amino acids. Germline V gene sequence: CDR1 SEHNR, CDR2 FQNEAQ (reference sequence). CDR3 in DNA: TGTGCCAGCAGCCCCTGGGACACTCTTACAGATACGCAGTATTTT. Amino acid sequence: CASSPWDTLTDTQYF.

This clonotype was seen a few times. The chain employs TRBV24-1 and TRBJ2-7; 9 bases match TRBD1. V trimming: 4 bases; J trimming: 1 base; junction bases outside the gene matches: 4. The V gene's germline CDR1 is KGHDR and CDR2 SFDVKD. This CDR3 has 15 amino acids. Written as DNA, the CDR3 is TGTGCCACCAGTGACACGGGACAGGGTTCCTACGAGCAGTACTTC. This encodes CATSDTGQGSYEQYF.